This TCR beta chain was recorded in a study of T cell changes during pregnancy in multiple sclerosis. The data were produced by immunoSEQ multiplex PCR, yet TCRdb's version contains in-frame clones alone and is incomplete. The table lists about 87,000 clones, 90% to 95% of them singletons, with 1.1% to 1.5% in the top ten. J was trimmed by 4 bases and V by 0 bases; bases with no gene match: 11. The CDR3 totals 18 residues. CDR1 and CDR2 from the germline V gene are LNHNV and YYDKDF (reference sequence). This clonotype was sampled from a female donor in good health, enrolled as a control in a pregnancy study. The chain has TRBV15 and TRBJ2-5, with TRBD2 identical over 10 bases. The source was peripheral blood, collected in the third trimester of pregnancy. CDR3 nucleotide sequence: TGTGCCACCAGCAGAGATTTGTCTAGCGGGAGAGGCAGAGAGACCCAGTACTTC. Amino acid sequence: CATSRDLSSGRGRETQYF.